This record looks at one T cell receptor (beta chain) sequence and its context. Its antigen is still unknown. Treatment defined: oral pan-JAK inhibitor, 5-10 mg twice daily. Peripheral blood samples and lesional scalp punch biopsies were obtained from alopecia areata patients. The CDR3 consists of 15 residues. V gave up 6 bases and J gave up 0 bases, with 12 bases separating them. Germline lookup yields CDR1 MDHEN and CDR2 SYDVKM. RNA was extracted and reverse transcribed into cDNA as the sequencing template. Assay: immunoSEQ multiplex PCR; the TCRdb copy retains only in-frame clones and omits some. The sample contains approximately 210,000 clones, 43% of which appear only once. The data were obtained in a study of CD8+ T cells in alopecia areata. General study results and limits: Among the cells sequenced in scalp samples are also the resident alphabeta T cells of normal skin.

This sequence joins TRBV28 and TRBJ1-5, with D perhaps matching TRBD1 (5 bases). The sample in question was CD4+ T cells sorted from blood, obtained at approximately week 37, from a patient treated with tofacitinib. This TCR was recovered from a human donor with alopecia areata. Written as DNA, the CDR3 is TGTGCCAGCAGAAAAGGACAAATTAGCAATCAGCCCCAGCATTTT. It translates to CASRKGQISNQPQHF.